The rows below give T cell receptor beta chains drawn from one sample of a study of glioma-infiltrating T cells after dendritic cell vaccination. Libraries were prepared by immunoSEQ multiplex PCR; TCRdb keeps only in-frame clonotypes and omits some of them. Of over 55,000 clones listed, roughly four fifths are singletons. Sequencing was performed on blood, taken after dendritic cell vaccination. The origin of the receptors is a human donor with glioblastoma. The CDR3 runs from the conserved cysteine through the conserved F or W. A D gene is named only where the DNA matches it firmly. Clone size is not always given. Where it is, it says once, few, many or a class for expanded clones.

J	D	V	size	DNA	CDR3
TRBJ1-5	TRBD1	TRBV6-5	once	TGTGCCAGCAGTTTCGGACAGGGGACCCAGCCCCAGCATTTT	CASSFGQGTQPQHF
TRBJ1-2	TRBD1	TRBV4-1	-	TGCGCCAGCAGCCGTGGACAGGGGGGCGACTATGGCTACACCTTC	CASSRGQGGDYGYTF
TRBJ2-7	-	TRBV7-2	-	-	CASSLGFLAGGGEQYF
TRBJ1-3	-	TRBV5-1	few	TGCGCCAGCAGCACGGGCACAGGCCTCTCTGGAAACACCATATATTTT	CASSTGTGLSGNTIYF
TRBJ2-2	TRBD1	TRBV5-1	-	TGCGCCAGCAGCAAGGGACAGGGCCGAACCGGGGAGCTGTTTTTT	CASSKGQGRTGELFF
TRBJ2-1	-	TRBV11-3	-	TGTGCCAGCAGCCTAGAGGGCGGGGGCCCCTACAATGAGCAGTTCTTC	CASSLEGGGPYNEQFF
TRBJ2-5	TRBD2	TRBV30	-	TGTGCCTGGAGGGCTAGCGGGGGGGCGAAAGAGACCCAGTACTTC	CAWRASGGAKETQYF
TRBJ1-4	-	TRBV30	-	TGTGCCTGGAGTGTACAGGGTGTGGGTGAAAAACTGTTTTTT	CAWSVQGVGEKLFF
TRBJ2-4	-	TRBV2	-	TGTGCCAGCAGTTTGGGGAGTTTAGCCAAAAACATTCAGTACTTC	CASSLGSLAKNIQYF
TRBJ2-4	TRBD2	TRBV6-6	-	TGTGCCAGCAGTTACACGGGAGGGACCAAAAACATTCAGTACTTC	CASSYTGGTKNIQYF
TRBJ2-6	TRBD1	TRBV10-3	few	TGTGCCATCAGTCCCGGGACAGTCTCTGGGGCCAACGTCCTGACTTTC	CAISPGTVSGANVLTF
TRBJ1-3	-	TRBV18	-	TGTGCCAGCTCACCAGGCTTCACCTCTGGAAACACCATATATTTT	CASSPGFTSGNTIYF
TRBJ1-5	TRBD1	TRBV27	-	TGTGCCAGCAGTTTATCGATGACAGGGAATCAGCCCCAGCATTTT	CASSLSMTGNQPQHF
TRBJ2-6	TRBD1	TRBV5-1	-	TGCGCCAGCAGCACCCGGGACAGGGCGTCTGGGGCCAACGTCCTGACTTTC	CASSTRDRASGANVLTF
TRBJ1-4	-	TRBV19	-	TGTGCCAGTAGTATAGGAGCGGGGGGTGAAAAACTGTTTTTT	CASSIGAGGEKLFF
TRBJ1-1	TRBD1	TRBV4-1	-	TGCGCCAGCGGGGACAGGGAGAGAACTGAAGCTTTCTTT	CASGDRERTEAFF
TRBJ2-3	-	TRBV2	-	TGTGCCAGCAGCGGCGGGACAGCATCTAGCACAGATACGCAGTATTTT	CASSGGTASSTDTQYF
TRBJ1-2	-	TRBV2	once	TGTGCCAGCACGGGAGACACTGAGAGGGGCTACACCTTC	CASTGDTERGYTF
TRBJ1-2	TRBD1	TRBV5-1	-	TGCGCCAGCGGCTCAGACAGGGTTGGCTACACCTTC	CASGSDRVGYTF
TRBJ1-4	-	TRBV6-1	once	TGTGCCAGCAGTGATCCGACAGTGACTAATGAAAAACTGTTTTTT	CASSDPTVTNEKLFF
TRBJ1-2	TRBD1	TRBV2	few	TGTGCCAGCAGTATACAGACAGGGGGCGGCTACACCTTC	CASSIQTGGGYTF
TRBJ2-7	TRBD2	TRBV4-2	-	TGTGCCAGCAGCCAAGGGTACGAGCGGGGGGGCTACGAGCAGTACTTC	CASSQGYERGGYEQYF
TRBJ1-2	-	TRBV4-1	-	TGCGCCAGCAGCCAAGGGACACTTAACTATGGCTACACCTTC	CASSQGTLNYGYTF
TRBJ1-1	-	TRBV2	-	TGTGCCAGCAGACCTACAGGGTTGGTGAACACTGAAGCTTTCTTT	CASRPTGLVNTEAFF
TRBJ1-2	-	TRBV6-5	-	TGTGCCAGCAACCGACCCAGGGGTGGCTACACCTTC	CASNRPRGGYTF
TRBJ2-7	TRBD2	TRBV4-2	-	TGTGCCAGCAGCCAAGGTGGTAGCGGGGCGGCGTCCTACGAGCAGTACTTC	CASSQGGSGAASYEQYF
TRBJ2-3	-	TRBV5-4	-	TGTGCCAGCAGCTCCGACTGGTCTAGCACAGATACGCAGTATTTT	CASSSDWSSTDTQYF
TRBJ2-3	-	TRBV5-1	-	TGCGCCAGCATGCTTCCGGGTAGCACAGATACGCAGTATTTT	CASMLPGSTDTQYF
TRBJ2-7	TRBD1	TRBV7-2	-	TGTGCCAGCAGCTTCGGCAGACAGGGTAGCTACGAGCAGTACTTC	CASSFGRQGSYEQYF
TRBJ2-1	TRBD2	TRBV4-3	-	TGCGCCAGCAGCCACAAGACTAGCGGGGGGCCCGCCTACAATGAGCAGTTCTTC	CASSHKTSGGPAYNEQFF
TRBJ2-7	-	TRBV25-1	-	TGTGCCAGCAGTGGTCGGCAGGGCTACGAGCAGTACTTC	CASSGRQGYEQYF
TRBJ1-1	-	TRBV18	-	TGTGCCAGCTCTAACCCCCGGAGACAGAAGAACACTGAAGCTTTCTTT	CASSNPRRQKNTEAFF
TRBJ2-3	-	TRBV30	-	TGTGCCTTAGAACTGTCCGGGGCAGATACGCAGTATTTT	CALELSGADTQYF
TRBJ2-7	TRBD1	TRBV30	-	TGTGCCTGGAGTGTAGGGGACAGGGGGCAGGACGAGCAGTACTTC	CAWSVGDRGQDEQYF
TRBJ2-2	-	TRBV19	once	TGTGCCAGTAGAATCAGCGGGGAGCTGTTTTTT	CASRISGELFF
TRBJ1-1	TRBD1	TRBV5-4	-	TGTGCCAGCAGCAAAGGGCAGGGGGCTTTAGTCACTGAAGCTTTCTTT	CASSKGQGALVTEAFF
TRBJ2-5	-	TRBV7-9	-	TGTGCCAGCAGCTTAGAAGGAGGGCAAGAGACCCAGTACTTC	CASSLEGGQETQYF
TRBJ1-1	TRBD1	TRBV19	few	TGTGCCAGTAGTACCTCCCGGGACAGGGAATGGAGGGCTTTCTTT	CASSTSRDREWRAFF
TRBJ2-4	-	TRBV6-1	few	TGTGCCAGCAGTGAGTCGAACATTCAGTACTTC	CASSESNIQYF
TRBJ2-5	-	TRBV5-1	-	TGCGCCAGCAGCCTTAGCGCCGACCCACAAGAGACCCAGTACTTC	CASSLSADPQETQYF
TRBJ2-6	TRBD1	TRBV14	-	TGTGCCAGCAGCCGAACATGGGACAGGACTGGGGCCAACGTCCTGACTTTC	CASSRTWDRTGANVLTF
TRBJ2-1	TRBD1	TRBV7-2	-	TGTGCCAGCAGCTTAGTTTCGGGACAGGGGAGGCTCAATGAGCAGTTCTTC	CASSLVSGQGRLNEQFF
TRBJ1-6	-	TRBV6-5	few	TGTGCCAGCAGTAAAACGGAGACCCTCCACTTT	CASSKTETLHF